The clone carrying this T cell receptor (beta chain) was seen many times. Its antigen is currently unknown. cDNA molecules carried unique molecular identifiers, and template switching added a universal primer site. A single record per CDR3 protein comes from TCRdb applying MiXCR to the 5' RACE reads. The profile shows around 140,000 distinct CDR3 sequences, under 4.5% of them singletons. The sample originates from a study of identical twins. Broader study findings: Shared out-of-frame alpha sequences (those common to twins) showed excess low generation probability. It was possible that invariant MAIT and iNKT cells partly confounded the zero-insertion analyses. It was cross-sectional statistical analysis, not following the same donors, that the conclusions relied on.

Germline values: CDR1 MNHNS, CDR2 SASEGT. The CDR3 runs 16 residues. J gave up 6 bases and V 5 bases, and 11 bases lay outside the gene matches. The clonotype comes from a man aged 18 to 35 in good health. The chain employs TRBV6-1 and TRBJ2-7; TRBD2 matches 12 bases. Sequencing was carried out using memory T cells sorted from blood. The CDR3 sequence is CASSPLLAGGPREQYF. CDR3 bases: TGTGCCAGCAGTCCGCTACTAGCGGGAGGCCCCCGCGAGCAGTACTTC.